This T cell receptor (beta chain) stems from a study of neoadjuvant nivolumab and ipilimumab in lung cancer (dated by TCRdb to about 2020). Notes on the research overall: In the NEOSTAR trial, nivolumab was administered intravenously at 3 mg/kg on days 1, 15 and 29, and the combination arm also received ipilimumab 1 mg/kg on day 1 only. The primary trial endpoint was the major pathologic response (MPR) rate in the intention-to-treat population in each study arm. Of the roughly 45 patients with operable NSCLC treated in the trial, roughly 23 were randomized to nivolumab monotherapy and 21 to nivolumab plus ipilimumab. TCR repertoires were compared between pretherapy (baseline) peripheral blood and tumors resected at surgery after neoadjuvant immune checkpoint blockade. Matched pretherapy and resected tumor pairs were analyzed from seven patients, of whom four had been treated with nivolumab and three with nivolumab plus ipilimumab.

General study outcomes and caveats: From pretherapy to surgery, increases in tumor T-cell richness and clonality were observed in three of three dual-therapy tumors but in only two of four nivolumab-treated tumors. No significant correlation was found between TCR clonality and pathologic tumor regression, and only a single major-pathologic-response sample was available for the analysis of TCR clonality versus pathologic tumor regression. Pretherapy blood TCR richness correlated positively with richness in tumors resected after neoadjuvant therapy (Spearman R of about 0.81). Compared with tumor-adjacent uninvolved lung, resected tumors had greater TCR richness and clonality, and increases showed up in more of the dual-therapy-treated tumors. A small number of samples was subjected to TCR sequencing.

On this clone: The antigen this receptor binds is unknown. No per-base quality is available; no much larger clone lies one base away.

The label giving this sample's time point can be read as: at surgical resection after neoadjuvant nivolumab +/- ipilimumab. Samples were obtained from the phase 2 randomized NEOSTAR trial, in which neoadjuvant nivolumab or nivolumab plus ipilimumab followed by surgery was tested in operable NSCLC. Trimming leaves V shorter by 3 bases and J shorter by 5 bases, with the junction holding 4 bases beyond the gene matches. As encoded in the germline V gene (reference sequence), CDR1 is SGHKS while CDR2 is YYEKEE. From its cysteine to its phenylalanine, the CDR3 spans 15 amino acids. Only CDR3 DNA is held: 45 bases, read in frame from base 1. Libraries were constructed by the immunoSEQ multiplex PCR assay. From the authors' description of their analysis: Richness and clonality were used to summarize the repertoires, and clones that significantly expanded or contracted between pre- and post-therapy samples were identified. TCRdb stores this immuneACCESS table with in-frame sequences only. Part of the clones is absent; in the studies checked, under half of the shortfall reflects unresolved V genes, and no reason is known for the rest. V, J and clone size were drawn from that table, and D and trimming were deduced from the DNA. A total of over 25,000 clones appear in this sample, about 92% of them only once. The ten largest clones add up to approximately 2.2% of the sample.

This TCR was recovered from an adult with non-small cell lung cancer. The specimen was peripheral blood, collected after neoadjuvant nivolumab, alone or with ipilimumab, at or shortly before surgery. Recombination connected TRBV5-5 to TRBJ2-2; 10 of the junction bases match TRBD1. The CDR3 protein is CASSSTGQGTGELFF. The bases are TGTGCCAGCAGCTCAACGGGACAGGGGACCGGGGAGCTGTTTTTT.